A selection of T cell receptor beta chains follows, all from one sample in a study of blood T cell repertoires in COVID-19. TCRdb keeps only in-frame clones here, not all; method: immunoSEQ multiplex PCR. This table holds a few hundred thousand clones, around nine tenths found once. The sequenced sample consisted of peripheral blood. These receptors were collected from a man between 60 and 75 years old who had recovered from COVID-19. CDR3s include the opening cysteine and the closing phenylalanine or tryptophan. Each record gives: V gene, J gene, CDR3 length, D gene, clone size, CDR3 protein, CDR3 DNA. D genes are given only for firm matches. A clone size is listed for some rows: how often the clone was seen (once, few, many), or a class if it is expanded.

V: TRBV27; J: TRBJ2-7; length: 18; D: TRBD2; size: .; CDR3: CASSSRPPGLAGAYEQYF; DNA: TGTGCCAGCAGTTCACGCCCTCCGGGACTAGCGGGGGCCTACGAGCAGTACTTC
V: TRBV28; J: TRBJ1-2; length: 12; D: .; size: .; CDR3: CASSTRVGGYTF; DNA: TGTGCCAGCAGTACCAGGGTCGGTGGCTACACCTTC
V: TRBV7-9; J: TRBJ2-2; length: 15; D: .; size: .; CDR3: CASSRQGGNTGELFF; DNA: TGTGCCAGCAGCCGCCAGGGTGGGAACACCGGGGAGCTGTTTTTT
V: TRBV4-2; J: TRBJ2-5; length: 13; D: .; size: .; CDR3: CASSQDRSETQYF; DNA: TGTGCCAGCAGCCAAGATAGATCAGAGACCCAGTACTTC
V: TRBV6-2/TRBV6-3; J: TRBJ1-2; length: 13; D: .; size: .; CDR3: CASTPPQAHGYTF; DNA: TGTGCCAGCACCCCCCCCCAGGCACACGGCTACACCTTC
V: TRBV27; J: TRBJ2-1; length: 15; D: TRBD2; size: once; CDR3: CASSLTWEGLNEQFF; DNA: TGTGCCAGCAGTTTAACCTGGGAGGGCCTCAATGAGCAGTTCTTC
V: TRBV2; J: TRBJ1-2; length: 13; D: .; size: .; CDR3: CASSEMRGNGYTF; DNA: TGTGCCAGCAGTGAAATGCGAGGGAATGGCTACACCTTC
V: TRBV2; J: TRBJ2-7; length: 12; D: .; size: .; CDR3: CASLRQDYEQYF; DNA: TGTGCCAGCTTAAGACAGGACTACGAGCAGTACTTC
V: TRBV30; J: TRBJ2-7; length: 15; D: TRBD1; size: .; CDR3: CAWSVWGQGPYEQYF; DNA: TGTGCCTGGAGTGTATGGGGACAGGGGCCCTACGAGCAGTACTTC
V: TRBV14; J: TRBJ2-3; length: 16; D: .; size: .; CDR3: CASSRFGGRYPDTQYF; DNA: TGTGCCAGCAGCCGATTCGGGGGGCGTTATCCAGATACGCAGTATTTT
V: TRBV3-1/TRBV3-2; J: TRBJ1-5; length: 14; D: .; size: few; CDR3: CASSPQGGNQPQHF; DNA: TGTGCCAGCAGCCCACAGGGCGGCAATCAGCCCCAGCATTTT
V: TRBV6-2/TRBV6-3; J: TRBJ2-7; length: 17; D: TRBD1; size: .; CDR3: CASSYGTGVVHSYEQYF; DNA: TGTGCCAGCAGTTATGGGACAGGGGTTGTTCACTCCTACGAGCAGTACTTC
V: TRBV20-1; J: TRBJ2-3; length: 19; D: TRBD2; size: .; CDR3: CSATDRASGRVTSTDTQYF; DNA: TGCAGTGCTACTGATCGGGCTAGCGGGAGGGTGACTAGCACAGATACGCAGTATTTT
V: TRBV24-1; J: TRBJ2-1; length: 15; D: TRBD1; size: .; CDR3: CATSPGTGGNHEQFF; DNA: TGTGCCACCAGTCCCGGGACAGGGGGCAACCATGAGCAGTTCTTC
V: TRBV23-1; J: TRBJ1-5; length: 15; D: .; size: .; CDR3: CASVPPDRPKGPQHF; DNA: TGCGCCAGCGTTCCGCCTGACAGGCCCAAGGGGCCCCAGCATTTT
V: TRBV9; J: TRBJ1-4; length: 13; D: .; size: .; CDR3: CASSVGVNEKLFF; DNA: TGTGCCAGCAGCGTAGGAGTTAATGAAAAACTGTTTTTT
V: TRBV18; J: TRBJ1-2; length: 17; D: TRBD1; size: .; CDR3: CASSLSGQGALNYGYTF; DNA: TGTGCCAGCTCACTTTCGGGACAGGGGGCACTTAACTATGGCTACACCTTC
V: TRBV5-4; J: TRBJ2-2; length: 16; D: TRBD2; size: once; CDR3: CASSLGSGTAGGELFF; DNA: TGTGCCAGCAGCTTGGGGAGCGGGACGGCAGGGGGGGAGCTGTTTTTT
V: TRBV30; J: TRBJ2-7; length: 13; D: .; size: .; CDR3: CAWSVGGTYEQYF; DNA: TGTGCCTGGAGTGTAGGCGGGACTTACGAGCAGTACTTC
V: TRBV25-1; J: TRBJ2-1; length: 14; D: .; size: .; CDR3: CASSPISSYNEQFF; DNA: TGTGCCAGCAGTCCCATTAGCTCCTACAATGAGCAGTTCTTC
V: TRBV13; J: TRBJ2-2; length: 19; D: TRBD2; size: many; CDR3: CASSPGLAGGERRTGELFF; DNA: TGTGCCAGCAGCCCCGGACTAGCGGGAGGGGAACGGAGGACCGGGGAGCTGTTTTTT
V: TRBV6-4; J: TRBJ2-2; length: 14; D: .; size: .; CDR3: CASKQTRNTGELFF; DNA: TGTGCCAGCAAACAGACCAGGAACACCGGGGAGCTGTTTTTT
V: TRBV27; J: TRBJ2-7; length: 13; D: TRBD1; size: .; CDR3: CASSPLPMAGGNF; DNA: TGTGCCAGCAGTCCCTTGCCCATGGCAGGGGGCAACTTC
V: TRBV7-2; J: TRBJ1-4; length: 15; D: .; size: .; CDR3: CASRFYGATNEKLFF; DNA: TGTGCCAGCAGGTTCTACGGTGCAACTAATGAAAAACTGTTTTTT
V: TRBV3-1/TRBV3-2; J: TRBJ2-1; length: 13; D: .; size: .; CDR3: CAIRGQGGGEQFF; DNA: TGTGCCATCCGGGGCCAGGGGGGAGGCGAGCAGTTCTTC
V: TRBV20-1; J: TRBJ1-5; length: 16; D: TRBD1; size: .; CDR3: CSASMGQGYSNQPQHF; DNA: TGCAGTGCTAGTATGGGACAGGGTTATAGCAATCAGCCCCAGCATTTT
V: TRBV7-2; J: TRBJ1-6; length: 18; D: .; size: once; CDR3: CASSLAILGSSYNSPLHF; DNA: TGTGCCAGCAGCTTAGCAATCTTGGGGAGCTCCTATAATTCACCCCTCCACTTT
V: TRBV7-9; J: TRBJ2-2; length: 15; D: .; size: once; CDR3: CASSLAPTSAGELFF; DNA: TGTGCCAGCAGCTTAGCTCCGACTAGTGCCGGGGAGCTGTTTTTT
V: TRBV5-1; J: TRBJ1-1; length: 14; D: .; size: .; CDR3: CASSSQGRSTEAFF; DNA: TGCGCCAGCAGCTCCCAGGGGCGCAGCACTGAAGCTTTCTTT
V: TRBV4-2; J: TRBJ2-1; length: 15; D: TRBD2; size: .; CDR3: CASSPQLAAYNEQFF; DNA: TGTGCCAGCAGCCCCCAGCTAGCGGCATACAATGAGCAGTTCTTC
V: TRBV13; J: TRBJ2-3; length: 17; D: TRBD2; size: .; CDR3: CASSPSGAGGWTDTQYF; DNA: TGTGCCAGCAGCCCCTCCGGGGCGGGAGGATGGACAGATACGCAGTATTTT
V: TRBV5-4; J: TRBJ2-5; length: 16; D: TRBD2; size: .; CDR3: CASSPTSGGSGETQYF; DNA: TGTGCCAGCAGCCCCACATCTGGCGGGAGCGGAGAGACCCAGTACTTC
V: TRBV18; J: TRBJ2-1; length: 18; D: TRBD1; size: .; CDR3: CASSLRDRGPDSYNEQFF; DNA: TGTGCCAGCTCACTCCGGGACAGGGGGCCTGACTCCTACAATGAGCAGTTCTTC
V: TRBV5-4; J: TRBJ2-5; length: 17; D: TRBD2; size: .; CDR3: CASSLTSGRTGQETQYF; DNA: TGTGCCAGCAGCTTAACTAGCGGGAGAACGGGCCAAGAGACCCAGTACTTC
V: TRBV7-9; J: TRBJ1-2; length: 14; D: .; size: .; CDR3: CASSAALLERGYTF; DNA: TGTGCCAGCAGCGCGGCACTCCTGGAACGCGGCTACACCTTC
V: TRBV25-1; J: TRBJ2-5; length: 12; D: .; size: .; CDR3: CASSDSGETQYF; DNA: TGTGCCAGCAGTGATTCAGGCGAGACCCAGTACTTC
V: TRBV5-1; J: TRBJ2-5; length: 16; D: TRBD2; size: .; CDR3: CASSLGLAGDQETQYF; DNA: TGCGCCAGCAGCTTAGGACTAGCGGGAGATCAAGAGACCCAGTACTTC